The rows below give T cell receptor beta chains drawn from one sample of a study of blood T cell repertoires in COVID-19. Clones were sequenced by immunoSEQ multiplex PCR, and TCRdb holds only the in-frame ones, with some missing. The sample lists under 150,000 clones, around four fifths occurring once. The sample was PBMCs or T cells enriched from blood (not recorded which). The receptors derive from a young man who had recovered from COVID-19. Each CDR3 is given with its conserved first and last residue. Each record gives: CDR3 length, clone size, J gene, V gene, D gene, CDR3 protein, CDR3 DNA. A D gene is named only where the DNA matches it firmly. Clone size is not always given. Where it is, it says once, few, many or a class for expanded clones.

length: 16
size: .
J: TRBJ2-3
V: TRBV19
D: TRBD1
CDR3: CASSKRDSANTDTQYF
DNA: TGTGCCAGTAGTAAACGGGACAGCGCAAACACAGATACGCAGTATTTT

length: 13
size: .
J: TRBJ1-2
V: TRBV11-2
D: .
CDR3: CASSSGPGGGYTF
DNA: TGTGCCAGCAGTTCGGGCCCCGGGGGAGGCTACACCTTC

length: 15
size: .
J: TRBJ2-3
V: TRBV9
D: TRBD2
CDR3: CASSVAGGGGDTQYF
DNA: TGTGCCAGCAGCGTAGCGGGGGGTGGTGGAGATACGCAGTATTTT

length: 18
size: .
J: TRBJ1-2
V: TRBV25-1
D: .
CDR3: CASSENSLGGSHPYGYTF
DNA: TGTGCCAGCAGTGAAAACTCCTTGGGAGGCAGCCACCCCTATGGCTACACCTTC

length: 12
size: once
J: TRBJ1-2
V: TRBV4-1
D: .
CDR3: CASSQGGGGYTF
DNA: TGCGCCAGCAGCCAAGGAGGGGGTGGCTACACCTTC

length: 15
size: few
J: TRBJ1-4
V: TRBV27
D: .
CDR3: CASSPRTAANEKLFF
DNA: TGTGCCAGCAGTCCCCGGACAGCTGCTAATGAAAAACTGTTTTTT

length: 16
size: .
J: TRBJ2-5
V: TRBV3-1/TRBV3-2
D: TRBD2
CDR3: CASSQEGLGYGETQYF
DNA: TGTGCCAGCAGCCAAGAGGGACTAGGCTATGGGGAGACCCAGTACTTC

length: 14
size: .
J: TRBJ2-1
V: TRBV7-9
D: TRBD2
CDR3: CASSFSGGAAEQFF
DNA: TGTGCCAGCAGCTTTAGCGGGGGGGCTGCTGAGCAGTTCTTC

length: 16
size: .
J: TRBJ2-7
V: TRBV5-6
D: .
CDR3: CASSLVVLAQSYEQYF
DNA: TGTGCCAGCAGCTTGGTAGTGTTAGCCCAGTCCTACGAGCAGTACTTC

length: 13
size: many
J: TRBJ2-5
V: TRBV6-5
D: TRBD2
CDR3: CASSYATSGEHHF
DNA: TGTGCCAGCAGTTACGCGACTAGCGGGGAACATCACTTC

length: 14
size: .
J: TRBJ1-5
V: TRBV19
D: TRBD1
CDR3: CASSYRGLGQPQHF
DNA: TGTGCCAGTAGTTACAGGGGGCTCGGGCAGCCCCAGCATTTT

length: 13
size: .
J: TRBJ1-5
V: TRBV27
D: .
CDR3: CASSLRGNQPQHF
DNA: TGTGCCAGCAGTTTACGGGGCAATCAGCCCCAGCATTTT

length: 18
size: .
J: TRBJ2-6
V: TRBV27
D: .
CDR3: CASSSLTGPTPGANVLTF
DNA: TGTGCCAGCAGTTCCCTCACAGGGCCCACTCCTGGGGCCAACGTCCTGACTTTC

length: 15
size: .
J: TRBJ2-1
V: TRBV5-1
D: TRBD2
CDR3: CASSFSSGGGNEQFF
DNA: TGCGCCAGCAGCTTCTCTAGCGGGGGTGGCAATGAGCAGTTCTTC

length: 13
size: .
J: TRBJ2-1
V: TRBV30
D: .
CDR3: CAWKAGGSNEQFF
DNA: TGTGCCTGGAAAGCGGGTGGAAGCAATGAGCAGTTCTTC

length: 16
size: .
J: TRBJ2-3
V: TRBV20-1
D: TRBD2
CDR3: CSASPLAVLYTDTQYF
DNA: TGCAGTGCTAGTCCGCTAGCGGTACTTTACACAGATACGCAGTATTTT

length: 13
size: .
J: TRBJ1-4
V: TRBV10-1
D: .
CDR3: CASSEDSNEKLFF
DNA: TGCGCCAGCAGTGAGGACAGTAATGAAAAACTGTTTTTT

length: 17
size: .
J: TRBJ2-6
V: TRBV4-2
D: .
CDR3: CASSTGTTSSGANVLTF
DNA: TGTGCCAGTAGTACAGGGACCACCAGCTCTGGGGCCAACGTCCTGACTTTC

length: 16
size: .
J: TRBJ2-1
V: TRBV9
D: .
CDR3: CASSFQGFSPYNEQFF
DNA: TGTGCCAGCAGCTTTCAGGGGTTCTCCCCCTACAATGAGCAGTTCTTC

length: 13
size: .
J: TRBJ1-1
V: TRBV2
D: .
CDR3: CASSARGATEAFF
DNA: TGTGCCAGCAGTGCCCGGGGGGCCACTGAAGCTTTCTTT

length: 15
size: .
J: TRBJ1-6
V: TRBV25-1
D: TRBD1
CDR3: CASSGYRGDNSPLHF
DNA: TGTGCCAGCAGTGGCTACAGGGGGGATAATTCACCCCTCCACTTT

length: 16
size: .
J: TRBJ1-6
V: TRBV4-1
D: TRBD1
CDR3: CASSHGQGRDNSPLHF
DNA: TGCGCCAGCAGCCACGGACAGGGGCGGGACAATTCACCCCTCCACTTT

length: 15
size: .
J: TRBJ1-1
V: TRBV2
D: TRBD1
CDR3: CASRGPTGSNTEAFF
DNA: TGTGCCAGCAGAGGCCCGACAGGGTCGAACACTGAAGCTTTCTTT

length: 13
size: .
J: TRBJ2-5
V: TRBV2
D: TRBD2
CDR3: CASTRGGQETQYF
DNA: TGTGCCAGCACCCGGGGGGGCCAAGAGACCCAGTACTTC

length: 17
size: .
J: TRBJ2-2
V: TRBV3-1/TRBV3-2
D: .
CDR3: CASSPLVWRSTTGELFF
DNA: TGTGCCAGCAGCCCGCTTGTGTGGCGGAGCACGACCGGGGAGCTGTTTTTT

length: 13
size: once
J: TRBJ1-2
V: TRBV24-1
D: TRBD1
CDR3: CATSEGQEDGYTF
DNA: TGTGCCACCAGTGAAGGACAGGAGGATGGCTACACCTTC

length: 15
size: .
J: TRBJ2-2
V: TRBV9
D: .
CDR3: CASSASGQNTGELFF
DNA: TGTGCCAGCAGCGCCTCGGGACAGAACACCGGGGAGCTGTTTTTT

length: 15
size: .
J: TRBJ2-2
V: TRBV7-6
D: .
CDR3: CASSLGSTNTGELFF
DNA: TGTGCCAGCAGCTTAGGTTCCACGAACACCGGGGAGCTGTTTTTT

length: 17
size: .
J: TRBJ2-1
V: TRBV7-8
D: TRBD2
CDR3: CASSNKLLAGAGAEQFF
DNA: TGTGCCAGCAGCAACAAGCTACTAGCGGGGGCCGGTGCTGAGCAGTTCTTC

length: 14
size: many
J: TRBJ1-6
V: TRBV15
D: TRBD1
CDR3: CATSSGQGEEPLHF
DNA: TGTGCCACCAGCTCCGGACAGGGGGAGGAACCCCTCCACTTT

length: 15
size: many
J: TRBJ2-2
V: TRBV10-1
D: TRBD1
CDR3: CASSGDRGQPGELFF
DNA: TGCGCCAGCAGTGGGGACAGGGGGCAACCCGGGGAGCTGTTTTTT

length: 13
size: .
J: TRBJ2-7
V: TRBV28
D: .
CDR3: CASSSDSPYEQYF
DNA: TGTGCCAGCAGTTCGGACAGTCCCTACGAGCAGTACTTC

length: 17
size: .
J: TRBJ2-2
V: TRBV7-9
D: .
CDR3: CASSPQEGRIVPGELFF
DNA: TGTGCCAGCAGCCCCCAAGAGGGCCGGATTGTCCCCGGGGAGCTGTTTTTT

length: 11
size: few
J: TRBJ2-1
V: TRBV14
D: .
CDR3: CASSQDNQQFF
DNA: TGTGCCAGCAGCCAAGACAATCAGCAGTTCTTC

length: 17
size: .
J: TRBJ2-1
V: TRBV7-9
D: .
CDR3: CASSLGALANGYNEQFF
DNA: TGTGCCAGCAGCTTAGGGGCTCTAGCGAACGGCTACAATGAGCAGTTCTTC

length: 14
size: few
J: TRBJ2-2
V: TRBV10-3
D: .
CDR3: CAISKAPGTGELFF
DNA: TGTGCCATCAGTAAGGCCCCGGGCACCGGGGAGCTGTTTTTT

length: 16
size: .
J: TRBJ2-7
V: TRBV11-3
D: TRBD2
CDR3: CASSSRFSGRSYEQYF
DNA: TGTGCCAGCAGCTCCCGTTTTAGCGGGCGTTCCTACGAGCAGTACTTC

length: 15
size: .
J: TRBJ1-2
V: TRBV2
D: TRBD1
CDR3: CASSPGQGGVYGYTF
DNA: TGTGCCAGCAGCCCGGGACAGGGAGGGGTCTATGGCTACACCTTC

length: 16
size: .
J: TRBJ2-1
V: TRBV3-1/TRBV3-2
D: TRBD2
CDR3: CASSPRLAGTYNEQFF
DNA: TGTGCCAGCAGCCCCCGACTAGCGGGGACGTACAATGAGCAGTTCTTC

length: 15
size: .
J: TRBJ2-7
V: TRBV19
D: TRBD1
CDR3: CASSPGTGASYEQYF
DNA: TGTGCCAGTAGTCCCGGGACAGGGGCGTCCTACGAGCAGTACTTC

length: 13
size: .
J: TRBJ2-5
V: TRBV6-1
D: .
CDR3: CASSEEGRETQYF
DNA: TGTGCCAGCAGTGAAGAGGGGCGAGAGACCCAGTACTTC

length: 15
size: few
J: TRBJ2-5
V: TRBV3-1/TRBV3-2
D: TRBD1
CDR3: CASSSRRQGGETQYF
DNA: TGTGCCAGCAGCTCCCGACGACAGGGGGGAGAGACCCAGTACTTC

length: 13
size: .
J: TRBJ2-3
V: TRBV15
D: .
CDR3: CATSGGFPDTQYF
DNA: TGTGCCACCAGCGGGGGGTTCCCAGATACGCAGTATTTT

length: 15
size: many
J: TRBJ1-1
V: TRBV13
D: .
CDR3: CASSLGGHLNTEAFF
DNA: TGTGCCAGCAGCTTAGGTGGACACCTGAACACTGAAGCTTTCTTT

length: 15
size: .
J: TRBJ2-1
V: TRBV6-5
D: TRBD2
CDR3: CASTLTRDYSNEQFF
DNA: TGTGCCAGCACCCTGACCCGGGACTATAGCAATGAGCAGTTCTTC